This T cell receptor beta chain derives from a study of blood T cell repertoires in COVID-19. Whole-study context: Whether acute or convalescent, the COVID-19 samples came from the United States, Italy and Spain. The analysed material was cDNA or gDNA that came from T cells, B-cell-depleted T cells, or PBMCs.

While infection was still active, Seattle patients were enrolled and then followed longitudinally. A few counts support this clone. Per the authors' pipeline: Amplified reference gene primers provided the basis for estimating nucleated cell counts. Method: immunoSEQ multiplex PCR; TCRdb's copy keeps in-frame clones and lacks some. V and J calls and clone size are as listed in that table; D and trimming were resolved from the DNA. The sample holds 200,000 to 300,000 clones, 75% to 85% seen once. Sequencing used peripheral blood. The sequence derives from a woman over 75 with COVID-19, enrolled during active disease.

Here the CDR3 DNA reads TGTGCCAGTAGTATTGGGGCATCCCTTGATAATTCACCCCTCCACTTT. Residues: CASSIGASLDNSPLHF. This chain connects TRBV19 to TRBJ1-6; tentative D call: TRBD1 (5 bases). V lost 3 bases to trimming and J lost 5 bases, with 14 bases between them. The CDR3 covers 16 residues. CDR1 and CDR2 from the germline V gene are LNHDA and SQIVND (reference sequence).